This TCR beta chain is from a study of blood T cell repertoires in COVID-19. Using immunoSEQ multiplex PCR, the repertoire was profiled, and TCRdb retains in-frame clones only, with some absent. The data hold 140,000 to 150,000 clones, with around nine tenths observed a single time. The V gene's germline CDR1 is GTSNPN and CDR2 SVGIG (reference sequence). V was shortened by 0 bases and J by 8 bases, with 10 bases between the two germline ends. This CDR3 spans 12 amino acids. Sequencing input: peripheral blood. V gene TRBV30 combines with J gene TRBJ1-2, with unresolved D. The receptor was isolated from a woman between 45 and 60 years old with acute or convalescent COVID-19. The CDR3 nucleotides are TGTGCCTGGAGTGTTAGGGAGGACGGCTACACCTTC. Protein sequence: CAWSVREDGYTF.